This is a list of T cell receptor beta chains from one sample in a study of blood T cell repertoires in COVID-19. Only in-frame clones appear in the TCRdb table, and some are missing; sequencing was by immunoSEQ multiplex PCR. The data show some 250,000 clones, around 88% seen once. The sequenced sample consisted of peripheral blood. The source is a man at least 80 years old with acute or convalescent COVID-19. CDR3s include the opening cysteine and the closing phenylalanine or tryptophan. Each record gives: clone size, J gene, V gene, D gene, CDR3 DNA, CDR3 protein. D genes are given only for firm matches. Clone size is stated in some rows and not others, as once, few, many or a class when expanded.

few | TRBJ1-1 | TRBV28 | TRBD1 | TGTGCCAGCAGTCTATCAACAGGGGGCACTGAAGCTTTCTTT | CASSLSTGGTEAFF
once | TRBJ2-7 | TRBV10-2 | TRBD2 | TGCGCCAGCAATACAAAAGCGGGAACTCCTCCCTACGAGCAGTACTTC | CASNTKAGTPPYEQYF
few | TRBJ1-2 | TRBV3-1/TRBV3-2 | . | TGTGCCAGCAGCACCGGACATGACTATGGCTACACCTTC | CASSTGHDYGYTF
. | TRBJ1-2 | TRBV6-5 | TRBD1 | TGTGCCAGCAGTTACTCGACAGGGAGAGAGAATGGCTACACCTTC | CASSYSTGRENGYTF
. | TRBJ1-4 | TRBV28 | . | TGTGCCAGCAGTTGGGGGAAAACAGGGTTTGCTTTTGAAAAACTGTTTTTT | CASSWGKTGFAFEKLFF
. | TRBJ2-5 | TRBV28 | TRBD1 | TGTGCCAGCAGCGCATCCGGGACAGGGGGCAGAGAGACCCAGTACTTC | CASSASGTGGRETQYF
. | TRBJ2-3 | TRBV9 | TRBD2 | TGTGCCAGCAGCAAGGGGAGGGTCACAGATACGCAGTATTTT | CASSKGRVTDTQYF
. | TRBJ1-2 | TRBV19 | . | TGTGCCAGTAGTATTGGCCAGGGAGGCTATGGCTACACCTTC | CASSIGQGGYGYTF
few | TRBJ1-6 | TRBV18 | . | TGTGCCAGCTCACCATTTTCCCCGACGCAGGGTAGCTCACCCCTCCACTTT | CASSPFSPTQGSSPLHF
. | TRBJ1-2 | TRBV14 | TRBD1 | TGTGCCAGCAGCCAAGGCCTGACAGGGGGCGCGGGTGGCTACACCTTC | CASSQGLTGGAGGYTF
. | TRBJ2-3 | TRBV19 | . | TGTGCCAGTTCCGGCGCCAGGGCCATAGATACGCAGTATTTT | CASSGARAIDTQYF
. | TRBJ1-6 | TRBV23-1 | TRBD1 | TGCGCCAGCAGTCCCCAGGCAGGGGGCGCCTCATCTTATAATTCACCCCTCCACTTT | CASSPQAGGASSYNSPLHF
. | TRBJ1-6 | TRBV5-6 | . | TGTGCCAGCAGCTTCATTCTAGGAGCCCTCCACTTT | CASSFILGALHF
. | TRBJ2-5 | TRBV5-1 | TRBD1 | TGCGCCAGCAGCTTCTACGGGACAGGGCAAGAGACCCAGTACTTC | CASSFYGTGQETQYF
. | TRBJ2-1 | TRBV28 | TRBD2 | TGTGCCAGCAGCCGCACTAGCGGGCCTTACAATGAGCAGTTCTTC | CASSRTSGPYNEQFF
. | TRBJ2-2 | TRBV7-3 | . | TGTGCCAGCAGCTTAAACGGGCAGGGGACGGGCGGGGAGCTGTTTTTT | CASSLNGQGTGGELFF